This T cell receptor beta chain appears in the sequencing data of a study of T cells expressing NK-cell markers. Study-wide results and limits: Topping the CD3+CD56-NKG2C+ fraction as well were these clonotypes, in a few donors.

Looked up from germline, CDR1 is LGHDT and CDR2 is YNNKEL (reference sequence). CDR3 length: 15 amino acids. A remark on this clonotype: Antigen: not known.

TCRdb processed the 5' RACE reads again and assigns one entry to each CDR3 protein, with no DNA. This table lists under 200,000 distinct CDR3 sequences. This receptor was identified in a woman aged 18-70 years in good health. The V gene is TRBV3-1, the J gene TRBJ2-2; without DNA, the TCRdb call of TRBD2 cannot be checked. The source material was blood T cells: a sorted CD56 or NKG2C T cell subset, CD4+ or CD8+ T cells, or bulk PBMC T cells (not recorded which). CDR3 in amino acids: CASSLLAGRPGELFF.